Listed here is a single T cell receptor beta chain. Its antigen is currently unknown. The junction had 3 bases not matched to a gene; V was cut back by 0 bases and J by 1 base. Germline V gives CDR1 MNHEY, CDR2 SVGAGI. This CDR3 is built from 17 residues. These data are taken from a study of human T cells and chemical hapten exposure. TCRdb analysed the RACE reads with MiXCR anew, one entry per CDR3 protein. This table has about 85,000 distinct CDR3 sequences, 7.5% to 9.5% appearing once. Regarding time point: pre-sensitization, week 0. As for treatment: therapeutic diphenylcyclopropenone sensitization with weekly scalp DPC. Total RNA was isolated from unfractionated whole blood. Notes on the study in general: TCRs whose frequency exceeded 1 in 1000 remained the same following DPC sensitization.

J is TRBJ2-7 and V is TRBV6-5, with 13 bases fitting TRBD2. This TCR came from a man aged 40-49 years with alopecia areata. Some clones in this sample may be carry-over from other donors' samples. The material was whole blood, obtained in connection with sensitization to the hapten diphenylcyclopropenone (DPC). The CDR3 protein is CASSYSVLAGGSYEQYF. The CDR3 nucleotides read TGTGCCAGCAGTTACTCGGTACTAGCGGGAGGGTCCTACGAGCAGTACTTC.